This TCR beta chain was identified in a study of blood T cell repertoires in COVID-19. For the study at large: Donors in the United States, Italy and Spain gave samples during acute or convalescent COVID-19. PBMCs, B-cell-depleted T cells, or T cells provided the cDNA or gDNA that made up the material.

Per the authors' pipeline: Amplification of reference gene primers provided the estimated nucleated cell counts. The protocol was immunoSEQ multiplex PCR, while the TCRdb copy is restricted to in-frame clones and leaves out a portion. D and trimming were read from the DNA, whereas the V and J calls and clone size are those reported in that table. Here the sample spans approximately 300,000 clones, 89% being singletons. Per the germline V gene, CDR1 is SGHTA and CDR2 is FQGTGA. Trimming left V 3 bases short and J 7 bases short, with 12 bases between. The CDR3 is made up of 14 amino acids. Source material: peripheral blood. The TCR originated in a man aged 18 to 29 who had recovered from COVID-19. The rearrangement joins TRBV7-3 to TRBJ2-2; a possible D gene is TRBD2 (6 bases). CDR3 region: CASSFGHGSGELFF. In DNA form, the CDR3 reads TGTGCCAGCAGCTTTGGGCACGGGAGCGGGGAGCTGTTTTTT.